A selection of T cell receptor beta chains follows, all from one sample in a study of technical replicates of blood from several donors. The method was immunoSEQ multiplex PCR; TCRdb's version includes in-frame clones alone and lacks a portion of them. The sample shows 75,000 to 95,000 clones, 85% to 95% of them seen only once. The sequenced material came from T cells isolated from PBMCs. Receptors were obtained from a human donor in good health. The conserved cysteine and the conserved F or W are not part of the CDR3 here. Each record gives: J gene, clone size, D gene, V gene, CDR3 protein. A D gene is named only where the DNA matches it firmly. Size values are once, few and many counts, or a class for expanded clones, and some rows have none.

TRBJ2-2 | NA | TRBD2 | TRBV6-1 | ASSGTGTSITGELF
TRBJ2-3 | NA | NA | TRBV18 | ASSPPEGGNTDTQY
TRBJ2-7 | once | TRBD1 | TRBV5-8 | ATGDRYYEQY
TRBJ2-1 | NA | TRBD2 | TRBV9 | ASSARGLAVGEQF
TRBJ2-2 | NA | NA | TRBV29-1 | SVGTSPGELF
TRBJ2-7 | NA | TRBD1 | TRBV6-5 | ASSYGDRDYEQY
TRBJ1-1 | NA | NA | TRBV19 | ASSIGRLITEAF
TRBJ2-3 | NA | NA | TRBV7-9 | ASSHPKGSSTDTQY
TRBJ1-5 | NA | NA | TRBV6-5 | ASSYSGGNQPQH
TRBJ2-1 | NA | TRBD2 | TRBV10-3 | AISSGTADEQF
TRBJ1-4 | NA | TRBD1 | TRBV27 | ASSLSHRGEKLF
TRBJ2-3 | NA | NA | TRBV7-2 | ASSLENRVDTQY
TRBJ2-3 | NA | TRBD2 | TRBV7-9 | ASSFGAGETDTQY
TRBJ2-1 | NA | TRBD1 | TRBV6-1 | ASTTQGIEQF
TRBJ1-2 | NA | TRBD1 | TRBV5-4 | ASSNRGHVLYGYT
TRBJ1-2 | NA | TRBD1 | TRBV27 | ASSLTGGVWGYT
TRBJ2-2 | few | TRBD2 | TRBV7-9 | ASSTGLAVGELF
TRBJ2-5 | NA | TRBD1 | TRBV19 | ASSDDRGLGQETQY
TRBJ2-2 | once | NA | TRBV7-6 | ASSHSRGGELF
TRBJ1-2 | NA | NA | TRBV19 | ASSIQFGGYT
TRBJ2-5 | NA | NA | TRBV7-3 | ASSPGSGYQETQY
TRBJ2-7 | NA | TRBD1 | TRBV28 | ASTWGTGGIFYEQY
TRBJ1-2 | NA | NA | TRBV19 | ASSLGKQVAVGYT
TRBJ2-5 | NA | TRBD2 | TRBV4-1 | ASSQEGEGLVRGETQY
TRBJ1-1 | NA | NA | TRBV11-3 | ASSLLGLNTEAF
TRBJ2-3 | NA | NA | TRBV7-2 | ASSLVGGGITDTQY
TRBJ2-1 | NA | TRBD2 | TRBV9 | ASSVGGSGSYNEQF
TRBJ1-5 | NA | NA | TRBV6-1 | ATGLIGNQPQH
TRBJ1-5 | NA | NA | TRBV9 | ASSGGTPANQPQH
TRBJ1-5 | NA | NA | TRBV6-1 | ASRGLNQPQH
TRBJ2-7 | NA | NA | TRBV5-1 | ASSLNGGARYEQY
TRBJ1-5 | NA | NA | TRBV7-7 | ASSTDRNQPQH
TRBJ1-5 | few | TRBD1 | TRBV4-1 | ASSQDGGTGNSNQPQH
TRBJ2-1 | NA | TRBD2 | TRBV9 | ASSVGGGSYNEQF
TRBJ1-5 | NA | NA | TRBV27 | ASSGDSYSNQPQH
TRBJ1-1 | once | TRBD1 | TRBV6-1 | ASSEWGTGSEAF
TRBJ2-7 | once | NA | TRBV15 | ATSRVPGYTYEQY
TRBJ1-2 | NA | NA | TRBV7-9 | ASSLVGGAGYT
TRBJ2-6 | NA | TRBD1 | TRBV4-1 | ASSSGQGDSGANVLT
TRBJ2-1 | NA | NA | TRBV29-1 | SVDETGNGRF
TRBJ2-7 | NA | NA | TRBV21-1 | ASSKLGRIKYEQY
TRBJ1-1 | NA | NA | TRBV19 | ASSTGGFSTEAF
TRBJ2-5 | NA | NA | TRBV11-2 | ASSPGWETQY
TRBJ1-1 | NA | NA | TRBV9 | ASSVAVNTEAF
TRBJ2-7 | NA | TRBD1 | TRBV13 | ASSQTTGGAYEQY
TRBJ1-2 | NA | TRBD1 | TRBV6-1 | ASYWTGGQT
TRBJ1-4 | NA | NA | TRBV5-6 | ASSLFMGVATNEKLF
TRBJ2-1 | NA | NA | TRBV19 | ASSLYSYNEQF
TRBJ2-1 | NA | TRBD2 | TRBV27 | ASTPGSSGKNEQF
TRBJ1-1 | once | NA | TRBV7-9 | ASSSSPQGSDTEAF
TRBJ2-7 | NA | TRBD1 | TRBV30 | AWSPGGLDEQY
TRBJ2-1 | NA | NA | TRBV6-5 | ASSVGLRGEQF
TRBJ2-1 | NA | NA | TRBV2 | ASSDPRQGEQF
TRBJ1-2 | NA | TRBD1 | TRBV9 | ASSPEVGSGGPYGYT
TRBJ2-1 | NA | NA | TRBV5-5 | ASSLDPNNEQF
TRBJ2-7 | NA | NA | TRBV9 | ASSVGVTGIFSYEQY
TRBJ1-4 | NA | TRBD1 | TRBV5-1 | ASSLERAGGKLF
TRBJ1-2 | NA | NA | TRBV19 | ASSRGNYGYT
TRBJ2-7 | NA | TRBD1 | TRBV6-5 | ASSNRGPYEQY